This T cell receptor beta chain was sequenced for a study of blood T cells in healthy people across ages. PCR was performed a second time for about 7 to 11 cycles using a sample-barcoded 5' primer and a J-beta primer mix. TCRdb reprocessed the 5' RACE reads via MiXCR and lists one record per CDR3 protein. The sample holds about 800,000 distinct CDR3 sequences; 20% to 25% are singletons and the top ten take under 4.5%. Caucasian individuals from Russia who were healthy and aged about 6 to 100 acted as donors. Overall study results and limits: The CMV status of each donor remained undetermined, and this could have confounded shifts in expanded clonotypes.

The CDR3 is 15 residues long. Per germline, CDR1 MNHEY and CDR2 SVGEGT. Trimming at V came to 8 bases and at J to 4 bases, leaving 11 bases not matched to a gene. This clonotype has more than one count but fewer than ten. Its antigen is not known. This same sample was also part of a study on T cells of mothers and their children. From that second work: Related mother and child pairs showed slightly greater overlap (not significant) than unrelated pairs did.

The sequenced material came from blood. This chain links TRBV6-2 or TRBV6-3 with TRBJ2-1; 7 bases agree with TRBD2. This receptor was taken from a boy aged 5-17 years in good health. CDR3 sequence (DNA): TGTGCCAGCGCAGCGGGACCTCCGATATACAATGAGCAGTTCTTC. Translating gives CASAAGPPIYNEQFF.